The clone carrying this TCR beta chain appeared many times. The antigen remains unidentified. Criteria for exclusion of patients were uncontrolled infection, other autoimmune disease, pregnancy or lactation. Diagnoses rested on clinical symptoms, serum thyroxine and TRAb, thyroid ultrasound and orbital computed tomography. Researchers amplified the TCR beta CDR3 regions from RNA transcripts. First-round RT-PCR with HTBI primers amplified the TCR CDR3 region. MiXCR, run by TCRdb on the multiplex PCR reads, gives a single entry per CDR3 protein. The data show 600,000 or so distinct CDR3 sequences, over 12% seen once. This sample was taken from a study of T cells in Graves' hyperthyroidism and ophthalmopathy. Whole-study findings and limits: Most clonotypes expanded in thyroid above 0.001 were likewise present in blood. Ophthalmopathy was told apart from stable hyperthyroidism by a 13 V-J model.

Germline V lookup: CDR1 MDHEN, CDR2 SYDVKM. The CDR3 is made up of 14 amino acids. V lost 6 bases, J lost 6 bases, and 15 bases lay in between. This clonotype was obtained from a woman between 18 and 30 years old with Graves' ophthalmopathy. The rearrangement uses TRBV28 and TRBJ2-1; no clear D. The specimen sequenced was blood. For the CDR3, the DNA is TGTGCCAGCAGAAAAAGGTGGGATCCCAATGAGCAGTTCTTC. It translates to CASRKRWDPNEQFF.